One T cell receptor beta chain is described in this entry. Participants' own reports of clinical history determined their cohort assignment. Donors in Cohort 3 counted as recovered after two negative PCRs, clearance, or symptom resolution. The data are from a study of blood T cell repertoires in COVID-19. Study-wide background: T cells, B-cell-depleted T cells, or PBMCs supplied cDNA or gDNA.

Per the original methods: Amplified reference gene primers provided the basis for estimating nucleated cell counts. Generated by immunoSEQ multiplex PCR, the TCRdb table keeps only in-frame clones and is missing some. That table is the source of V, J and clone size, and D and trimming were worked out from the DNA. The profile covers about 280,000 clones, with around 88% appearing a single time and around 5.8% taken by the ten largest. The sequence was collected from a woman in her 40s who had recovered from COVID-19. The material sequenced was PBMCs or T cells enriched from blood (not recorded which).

The CDR3, as DNA: TGTGCCAGCAGCAAAGCGGGCGGGGGGCCGGGAGGTGAGCAGTTCTTC. It codes for CASSKAGGGPGGEQFF. The chain employs TRBV7-9 and TRBJ2-1; 8 nucleotides match TRBD2. Germline V gene data show CDR1 as SEHNR and CDR2 as FQNEAQ (reference sequence). The trim removed 5 bases at V and 9 bases at J, leaving 15 bases unmatched. This CDR3 contains 16 residues.